Shown below are 29 T cell receptor beta chains from a single sample sequenced in a study of beta chain features in type 1 diabetes. The authors reverse transcribed all of the isolated RNA, so sequencing captured expressed TCRB transcripts. Only in-frame clones appear in the TCRdb table, and some are missing; sequencing was by immunoSEQ multiplex PCR. The sample consists of approximately 400,000 clones, about 15% of them appearing once. Sample: naive CD4+ T cells from blood. The receptors derive from a young woman in good health.

The chain joins TRBV29-1 to TRBJ1-1, with TRBD1 identical over 7 bases. Per the germline V gene, CDR1 is SQVTM and CDR2 is ANQGSEA. With 6 bases clipped from V and 5 bases from J, the junction kept 9 bases outside the gene matches. This CDR3 has 13 residues. The DNA of the CDR3 is TGCAGCGTACAGACAGGGACGGGGACTGAAGCTTTCTTT. Translated, it gives CSVQTGTGTEAFF.

CDR3 sequence: CASSLVPSGSPHEQFF. Written as DNA, the CDR3 is TGCGCCAGCAGCTTGGTGCCTAGCGGGAGTCCCCATGAGCAGTTCTTC. The chain has TRBV5-1 and TRBJ2-1; TRBD2 aligns across 10 bases. CDR1 and CDR2 from the germline V gene are SGHRS and YFSETQ. The CDR3 has 16 residues. J was trimmed by 8 bases and V by 0 bases; bases with no gene match: 8.

The chain has TRBV7-6 and TRBJ2-7, with TRBD1 matching 7 bases. The CDR3 is 13 amino acids. Germline V gene sequence: CDR1 SGHVS, CDR2 FNYEAQ. Trimming cost V 5 bases and J 5 bases; bases outside gene matches: 6. The CDR3 DNA follows: TGTGCCAGCAGCACTAATACAGGGGACGAGCAGTACTTC. Amino acids: CASSTNTGDEQYF. Full variable domain (rest looked up from reference TRBV7-6 and TRBJ2-7): GAGVSQSPRYKVTKRGQDVALRCDPISGHVSLYWYRQALGQGPEFLTYFNYEAQQDKSGLPNDRFSAERPEGSISTLTIQRTEQRDSAMYRCASSTNTGDEQYFGPGTRLTVT.

The chain has TRBV2 and TRBJ2-1; TRBD1 agrees at 9 bases. J was trimmed by 7 bases and V by 8 bases; bases with no gene match: 6. The length of the CDR3 is 13 residues. Germline-derived CDR1 and CDR2 are SNHLY and FYNNEI. The CDR3 DNA sequence: TGTGCCAGCCTACAGGGGGCATGGAATGAGCAGTTCTTC. The encoded protein is CASLQGAWNEQFF.

This clone was observed a handful of times. The V call is TRBV5-4, the J call TRBJ2-3, with D hard to call. V lost 4 bases and J 2 bases, leaving 11 bases between the germline ends. Germline values: CDR1 SGHNT, CDR2 YYREEE (reference sequence). The CDR3 covers 14 residues. DNA of the CDR3: TGTGCCAGCAGCCCACCGTGGGCCACAGATACGCAGTATTTT. Amino acids: CASSPPWATDTQYF.

This clone was seen only a few times. J is TRBJ2-1 and V is TRBV18; 10 bases fit TRBD1. Germline values: CDR1 KGHSH, CDR2 LQKENI. This CDR3 has 15 amino acids. V gave up 2 bases and J gave up 5 bases; unmatched junction bases: 3. Written as DNA, the CDR3 is TGTGCCAGCTCACCAGGGACAGGGGCTGACAATGAGCAGTTCTTC. It specifies CASSPGTGADNEQFF.

The V and J genes are TRBV11-3 and TRBJ2-1, with 9 bases aligning to TRBD1. Trimming removed 5 bases from V and 5 bases from J; junction bases left unmatched: 10. From germline, CDR1 is SGHNT and CDR2 YENEEA. The CDR3 extends over 16 amino acids. For the CDR3, the DNA is TGTGCCAGCAGCCCAGGACAGGGGAGCCCCAACAATGAGCAGTTCTTC. Protein product: CASSPGQGSPNNEQFF.

This clone has a handful of counts. The V and J genes are TRBV5-1 and TRBJ2-3; TRBD1 might be the D (6 bases). This CDR3 has 14 residues. The germline V gene has CDR1 SGHRS and CDR2 YFSETQ. Trimming pared 4 bases from V and 0 bases from J, leaving 9 bases between. CDR3 region: CASSPTGSTDTQYF. The CDR3 region has the DNA TGCGCCAGCAGCCCTACAGGGAGCACAGATACGCAGTATTTT.

This clone was seen only once. The rearrangement uses TRBV2 and TRBJ1-2, with D uncertain. V shed 4 bases and J shed 1 base, with 7 bases lying between them. From germline, CDR1 is SNHLY and CDR2 FYNNEI. The CDR3 is made up of 13 amino acids. The CDR3 loop reads CASSVGSNYGYTF. CDR3 in DNA: TGTGCCAGCAGTGTTGGCAGTAACTATGGCTACACCTTC.

The chain joins TRBV29-1 to TRBJ1-1; 7 nucleotides match TRBD1. The V gene's germline CDR1 is SQVTM and CDR2 ANQGSEA. The trim removed 1 base at V and 4 bases at J, leaving 6 bases unmatched. The CDR3 is 14 amino acids. The CDR3 nucleotides read TGCAGCGTTGAAGCCCGGGACAGTTTCACTGAAGCTTTCTTT. As protein: CSVEARDSFTEAFF.

The chain couples TRBV5-1 to TRBJ2-5, with D tentatively TRBD2 (6 bases). The CDR3 has 13 residues. The germline V gene has CDR1 SGHRS and CDR2 YFSETQ. Trimming cost V 4 bases and J 3 bases, with 10 bases left between them. The CDR3 DNA reads as TGCGCCAGCAGCGCCGGAGGGAAAGAGACCCAGTACTTC. Translation gives CASSAGGKETQYF.

This clone turned up a few times. The chain is built from TRBV29-1 and TRBJ2-7, with 7 nucleotides matching TRBD1. The CDR3 covers 12 residues. The J segment lost 4 bases and the V segment lost 7 bases, leaving 7 bases of the junction unmatched. CDR1 is SQVTM and CDR2 is ANQGSEA in the germline V gene. CDR3 in DNA: TGCAGCGGGCAAGGGACAGCTTACGAGCAGTACTTC. Translation gives CSGQGTAYEQYF.

The gene calls are TRBV2 and TRBJ2-5, with 8 bases fitting TRBD1. The CDR3 has 14 residues. Per germline, CDR1 SNHLY and CDR2 FYNNEI. The junction had 4 bases not matched to a gene; V was cut back by 4 bases and J by 3 bases. In DNA, the CDR3 is TGTGCCAGCAGTGTCGACAGGGGAAAAGAGACCCAGTACTTC. Translating it yields CASSVDRGKETQYF. The full variable domain, rest sourced from reference TRBV2 and TRBJ2-5, is EPEVTQTPSHQVTQMGQEVILRCVPISNHLYFYWYRQILGQKVEFLVSFYNNEISEKSEIFDDQFSVERPDGSNFTLKIRSTKLEDSAMYFCASSVDRGKETQYFGPGTRLLVL.

This clone appeared a few times. V is TRBV29-1 and J is TRBJ2-5; the match to TRBD1 covers 9 bases. Trimming removed 6 bases from V and 3 bases from J; junction bases left unmatched: 2. The CDR3 is 12 residues long. Germline lookup yields CDR1 SQVTM and CDR2 ANQGSEA. The CDR3 nucleotides are TGCAGCGTGGACAGGGGCAAAGAGACCCAGTACTTC. Protein: CSVDRGKETQYF.

This chain uses TRBV2 with TRBJ2-5; TRBD2 is a possible D gene (5 bases). Germline V gene sequence: CDR1 SNHLY, CDR2 FYNNEI. CDR3 length equals 13 residues. V lost 7 bases and J lost 5, with 14 bases in between. For the CDR3, the DNA is TGTGCCAGCACTTCAGCGGCGCAGGAGACCCAGTACTTC. Its protein product is CASTSAAQETQYF.

The J gene is TRBJ1-2, the V gene TRBV13, with TRBD1 matching 8 bases. Per the germline V gene, CDR1 is PRHDT and CDR2 is FYEKMQ (reference sequence). CDR3 size: 17 residues. J was trimmed by 1 base and V by 3 bases; bases with no gene match: 10. The CDR3 loop is CASSFRSRQGNNYGYTF. CDR3 coding DNA: TGTGCCAGCAGCTTCCGGTCCCGACAGGGGAATAACTATGGCTACACCTTC.

The gene calls are TRBV28 and TRBJ2-1; 9 nucleotides match TRBD1. Germline V lookup: CDR1 MDHEN, CDR2 SYDVKM. This CDR3 is 15 amino acids long. V shed 6 bases and J 4 bases; nucleotides not matched to a gene: 7. The CDR3 loop reads CASRLTGTGYNEQFF. The DNA for the CDR3 is TGTGCCAGCAGACTCACCGGGACAGGGTACAATGAGCAGTTCTTC.

This chain connects TRBV9 to TRBJ2-5; TRBD2 aligns across 8 bases. This CDR3 region has 17 residues. Germline V lookup: CDR1 SGDLS, CDR2 YYNGEE. V trimming: 0 bases; J trimming: 2 bases; junction bases outside the gene matches: 9. CDR3 sequence reads: CASSVGGRSGRQETQYF. In DNA form, the CDR3 reads TGTGCCAGCAGCGTAGGGGGAAGGAGCGGGAGACAAGAGACCCAGTACTTC.

The table lists this clone with a few counts. The gene calls are TRBV30 and TRBJ2-1; D is perhaps TRBD1 (5 bases). V was shortened by 1 base and J by 7 bases, with 17 bases between the two germline ends. The CDR3 has 15 amino acids. Per germline, CDR1 GTSNPN and CDR2 SVGIG (reference sequence). This CDR3 reads CAWSGSWSKGNEQFF. In DNA form, the CDR3 reads TGTGCCTGGAGTGGATCCTGGTCAAAGGGGAATGAGCAGTTCTTC.

The table lists this clone with a few counts. This sequence joins TRBV19 and TRBJ1-5; 10 bases line up with TRBD1. CDR3 size: 17 residues. CDR1 is LNHDA and CDR2 is SQIVND in the germline V gene (reference sequence). V was pared by 3 bases and J by 7 bases, with 12 bases of the junction left unmatched. The DNA for the CDR3 is TGTGCCAGTAGTATTACTCGGACAGGGGGAGTTCGACAGCCCCAGCATTTT. Its translation is CASSITRTGGVRQPQHF.

This clone was seen a handful of times. The chain combines TRBV5-1 with TRBJ2-1, with D tentatively TRBD2 (6 bases). Between the trimmed V and J ends, which lost 4 bases and 4 bases, there was a span of 21 bases. This CDR3 spans 17 amino acids. Germline CDR1 reads SGHRS; CDR2 reads YFSETQ. As DNA, the CDR3 is TGCGCCAGCAGCCCACACGCCGGGACTGGTGGGTACAATGAGCAGTTCTTC. It codes for CASSPHAGTGGYNEQFF.

This clone showed up just a few times. This rearrangement joins TRBV9 to TRBJ2-1, with a possible D match to TRBD2 (6 bases). Between the trimmed V and J ends, which lost 3 bases and 8 bases, there was a span of 15 bases. Germline V gene data show CDR1 as SGDLS and CDR2 as YYNGEE. The CDR3 is 14 residues long. The chain's CDR3 is CASSGRGTADEQFF. CDR3 in DNA: TGTGCCAGCAGCGGACGGGGGACGGCGGATGAGCAGTTCTTC.

This chain connects TRBV15 to TRBJ1-5; 8 bases agree with TRBD1. CDR1 and CDR2 (germline): LNHNV, YYDKDF (reference sequence). The CDR3 length is 14 residues. V trimming: 4 bases; J trimming: 6 bases; junction bases outside the gene matches: 5. The CDR3 spells CATSKDRVPQPQHF. CDR3 bases: TGTGCCACCAGCAAGGACAGGGTTCCTCAGCCCCAGCATTTT.

The chain is built from TRBV7-2 and TRBJ2-5; unclear D gene. Germline-derived CDR1 and CDR2 are SGHTA and FQGNSA. The length of the CDR3 is 13 residues. Between the trimmed V and J ends, which lost 3 bases and 5 bases, there was a span of 10 bases. The CDR3 DNA is TGTGCCAGCAGCTTTACGCGCAGGGAGACCCAGTACTTC. Amino acid sequence: CASSFTRRETQYF.

This clone turned up a few times. V is TRBV25-1 and J is TRBJ2-5; perhaps TRBD2 as D (5 bases). Judging by the DNA end, TRBJ2-7 fits better; the J call may be wrong. This CDR3 region has 15 residues. Looked up from germline, CDR1 is MGHDK and CDR2 is SYGVNS. In DNA form, the CDR3 reads TGTGCCAGCAGTGGGTCGGGGTACGAGTCCTACGAGCAGTACTTC. This encodes CASSGSGYESYEQYF.

The V gene is TRBV18, the J gene TRBJ2-7; TRBD1 aligns across 10 bases. This CDR3 is 17 amino acids long. Germline CDR1 KGHSH, CDR2 LQKENI. J gave up 3 bases and V 3 bases, and 11 bases lay outside the gene matches. The DNA of the CDR3 is TGTGCCAGCTCACCCCGCCCGGGACAGGGGAGCTTCTACGAGCAGTACTTC. This encodes CASSPRPGQGSFYEQYF.

This clone turned up a few times. The chain joins TRBV7-2 to TRBJ2-7; D gene ambiguous. V lost 1 base to trimming and J lost 6 bases, with 4 bases between them. The CDR3 sequence is 11 residues long. CDR1 and CDR2 (germline): SGHTA, FQGNSA. CDR3 sequence: CASSLEAEQYF. The DNA of the CDR3 is TGTGCCAGCAGCTTAGAAGCCGAGCAGTACTTC. Complete variable domain (other parts from reference TRBV7-2 and TRBJ2-7): GAGVSQSPSNKVTEKGKDVELRCDPISGHTALYWYRQSLGQGLEFLIYFQGNSAPDKSGLPSDRFSAERTGGSVSTLTIQRTQQEDSAVYLCASSLEAEQYFGPGTRLTVT.

The chain links TRBV25-1 to TRBJ2-7; 9 bases are shared with TRBD2. The CDR3 spans 17 residues. The trim removed 4 bases at V and 0 bases at J, leaving 10 bases unmatched. Germline values: CDR1 MGHDK, CDR2 SYGVNS. The CDR3 region is CASSVEASGTYSYEQYF. CDR3 in DNA: TGTGCCAGCAGTGTAGAGGCTAGCGGGACTTACTCCTACGAGCAGTACTTC.

This sequence joins TRBV5-1 and TRBJ2-1, with TRBD2 matching over 10 bases. The germline V gene has CDR1 SGHRS and CDR2 YFSETQ. Trimming removed 1 base from V and 0 bases from J; junction bases left unmatched: 1. The CDR3 consists of 16 residues. In nucleotides, the CDR3 is TGCGCCAGCAGCTTGTCTAGCGGGAGCTCCTACAATGAGCAGTTCTTC. Amino acid sequence: CASSLSSGSSYNEQFF. The full variable domain, its missing parts supplied by reference TRBV5-1 and TRBJ2-1, is KAGVTQTPRYLIKTRGQQVTLSCSPISGHRSVSWYQQTPGQGLQFLFEYFSETQRNKGNFPGRFSGRQFSNSRSEMNVSTLELGDSALYLCASSLSSGSSYNEQFFGPGTRLTVL.